These 25 T cell receptor beta chains were all obtained from the same sample, sequenced in a study of T-cell reconstitution after alpha-beta-depleted transplantation in children. Researchers prepared the TCRbeta library using unique molecular identifiers, the study reports. MiXCR, applied by TCRdb to the PCR reads, yields one record per CDR3 protein. Of 600,000 to 800,000 distinct CDR3 sequences listed, over 10% are singletons. The source was PBMCs, collected before TCRalphabeta/CD19-depleted stem cell transplant. The receptors here all came from a girl aged 2-15 years with congenital amegakaryocytic thrombocytopenia, due to receive a stem cell transplant.

This clonotype was recorded a few times. V and J are TRBV2 and TRBJ1-2; TRBD1 matches 10 bases. CDR3 length equals 13 residues. V gave up 6 bases and J gave up 5 bases; unmatched junction bases: 3. Germline V lookup: CDR1 SNHLY, CDR2 FYNNEI. CDR3 protein: CASRGQGVYGYTF. CDR3 bases: TGTGCCAGCAGAGGACAGGGGGTATATGGCTACACCTTC.

This clonotype was found a few times. The chain carries TRBV5-1 and TRBJ2-1; 10 bases fit TRBD2. From germline, CDR1 is SGHRS and CDR2 YFSETQ. The CDR3 has 16 amino acids. V was pared by 2 bases and J by 8 bases, with 10 bases of the junction left unmatched. CDR3 in amino acids: CASSFRRSSGSDEQFF. The CDR3 nucleotides are TGCGCCAGCAGCTTCCGGAGGTCTAGCGGGAGCGATGAGCAGTTCTTC.

The chain employs TRBV5-1 and TRBJ2-1; D remains ambiguous. CDR3 length: 14 amino acids. V was cut by 0 bases and J by 9 bases, with 13 bases left in between. CDR1 and CDR2 (germline): SGHRS, YFSETQ. CDR3 residues: CASSLVQVSGEQFF. CDR3 DNA sequence: TGCGCCAGCAGCTTGGTTCAGGTTAGTGGTGAGCAGTTCTTC.

V and J are TRBV19 and TRBJ2-7; TRBD1 might be the D (5 bases). In germline, CDR1 is LNHDA, CDR2 SQIVND (reference sequence). This CDR3 is 13 amino acids long. The germline V and J ends were trimmed by 5 bases and 2 bases, with 10 bases remaining between them. The CDR3 spells CASSRAGTYEQYF. The CDR3 DNA follows: TGTGCCAGTAGTCGGGCAGGGACCTACGAGCAGTACTTC.

This clonotype was counted at least ten times. This sequence joins TRBV2 and TRBJ2-1; 10 nucleotides match TRBD1. J was trimmed by 5 bases and V by 6 bases; bases with no gene match: 1. Germline CDR1 is SNHLY and CDR2 is FYNNEI. The CDR3 is 13 amino acids. Written as DNA, the CDR3 is TGTGCCAGCAGCGGGACAGGGGACAATGAGCAGTTCTTC. Translation gives CASSGTGDNEQFF.

This clonotype came up many times. This chain connects TRBV7-9 to TRBJ2-5; 8 nucleotides agree with TRBD2. With 1 base clipped from V and 2 bases from J, the junction kept 6 bases outside the gene matches. The CDR3 extends over 16 amino acids. The V gene's germline CDR1 is SEHNR and CDR2 FQNEAQ (reference sequence). The CDR3 loop is CASSLGTSRSQETQYF. In nucleotides, the CDR3 is TGTGCCAGCAGCTTAGGGACTAGCAGATCACAAGAGACCCAGTACTTC. The complete variable domain, with remaining parts taken from reference TRBV7-9 and TRBJ2-5, reads DTGVSQNPRHKITKRGQNVTFRCDPISEHNRLYWYRQTLGQGPEFLTYFQNEAQLEKSRLLSDRFSAERPKGSFSTLEIQRTEQGDSAMYLCASSLGTSRSQETQYFGPGTRLLVL.

Only a few counts were recorded for this clonotype. V usage is TRBV20-1 and J usage is TRBJ2-1; 9 bases are a match to TRBD1. The CDR3 runs to 15 residues. CDR1 DFQATT and CDR2 SNEGSKA come from the germline V gene (reference sequence). Unmatched junction bases numbered 4, after V lost 0 bases and J lost 4 bases. The CDR3 here is CSAREDRGGYNEQFF. The CDR3, as DNA: TGCAGTGCTAGAGAGGACAGGGGAGGATACAATGAGCAGTTCTTC.

This clonotype has more than one count but fewer than ten. The J gene is TRBJ2-2, the V gene TRBV6-1, with D unclear. The CDR3 loop spans 13 amino acids. V lost 2 bases and J lost 4, with 5 bases in between. The V gene's germline CDR1 is MNHNS and CDR2 SASEGT. The CDR3 protein is CASSEFSTGELFF. CDR3 nucleotides: TGTGCCAGCAGTGAATTCTCCACCGGGGAGCTGTTTTTT.

This clonotype has just a few counts. The genes are TRBV7-2 and TRBJ1-2; TRBD1 is a possible D gene (5 bases). The germline V gene has CDR1 SGHTA and CDR2 FQGNSA. The CDR3 has 14 amino acids. V shed 4 bases and J shed 5 bases, with 14 bases lying between them. The CDR3 nucleotides read TGTGCCAGCAGCTCCGACAGACGGAGGTATGGCTACACCTTC. It encodes CASSSDRRRYGYTF.

V and J are TRBV5-6 and TRBJ2-5, with 10 bases that match TRBD2. Germline CDR1 reads SGHDT; CDR2 reads YYEEEE. The CDR3 loop spans 14 amino acids. V trimming: 3 bases; J trimming: 4 bases; junction bases outside the gene matches: 3. This CDR3 is CASSWTSGIETQYF. The CDR3 region has the DNA TGTGCCAGCAGCTGGACTAGCGGTATAGAGACCCAGTACTTC.

This clonotype came up many times. This chain links TRBV15 with TRBJ2-3; D is unresolved. V lost 1 base to trimming and J lost 7 bases, with 12 bases between them. Germline lookup yields CDR1 LNHNV and CDR2 YYDKDF (reference sequence). The CDR3 totals 14 residues. Here the CDR3 DNA reads TGTGCCACCAGCAGAGCACTCACTATCCATACGCAGTATTTT. Translation gives CATSRALTIHTQYF.

The sample holds a few counts of this clonotype. The CDR3 coding sequence is TGTGCCAGCAGTTTAGCCCGGGGCAGCTATATCACAGATACGCAGTATTTT. Protein sequence: CASSLARGSYITDTQYF. The chain carries TRBV12-3 or TRBV12-4 and TRBJ2-3; D is perhaps TRBD1 or TRBD2 (5 bases each). The CDR3 sequence is 17 residues long. V lost 0 bases, J lost 2 bases, and 15 bases lay in between.

In its sample, this clonotype was seen many times. The V call is TRBV5-1, the J call TRBJ2-4; D perhaps matches TRBD1 (5 bases). Germline V gene data show CDR1 as SGHRS and CDR2 as YFSETQ. This CDR3 contains 17 residues. V was trimmed by 7 bases and J by 0 bases, leaving 20 bases between them. CDR3: CASSSGHYDLAKNIQYF. CDR3 DNA: TGCGCCAGCTCATCAGGGCACTATGATTTAGCCAAAAACATTCAGTACTTC.

This clonotype was counted a few times. The V gene is TRBV18, the J gene TRBJ2-7, with 7 bases aligning to TRBD1. Germline CDR1 and CDR2: KGHSH and LQKENI. The length of the CDR3 is 14 residues. V gave up 0 bases and J gave up 4 bases; unmatched junction bases: 3. Written as DNA, the CDR3 is TGTGCCAGCTCACCACCCGGGACAGAATACGAGCAGTACTTC. Translation gives CASSPPGTEYEQYF.

Turning to this clonotype: At one end the junction does not follow the germline gene, possibly because of a read error. The gene calls are TRBV20-1 and TRBJ2-7; D is undetermined. The length of the CDR3 is 12 residues. Germline assignment: CDR1 DFQATT and CDR2 SNEGSKA (reference sequence). The CDR3 DNA reads as TGCAGTGCTACCGGGTCGGGCTCCGAGCCGTACTTC. Protein: CSATGSGSEPYF.

Many counts were recorded for this clonotype. The V gene is TRBV24-1, the J gene TRBJ2-1; 10 nucleotides agree with TRBD2. The trim removed 1 base at V and 7 bases at J, leaving 6 bases unmatched. Germline assignment: CDR1 KGHDR and CDR2 SFDVKD. The CDR3 loop spans 16 amino acids. CDR3 loop: CATSDFRLAGVNEQFF. The CDR3 DNA sequence: TGTGCCACCAGTGATTTTCGCCTAGCGGGAGTGAATGAGCAGTTCTTC.

This clonotype came up once. CDR3 coding DNA: TGTGCCAGCAGCCCGGGACTGCCCAATGAGCAGTTCTTC. Translating it yields CASSPGLPNEQFF. V usage is TRBV12-3 or TRBV12-4 and J usage is TRBJ2-1; D is perhaps TRBD2 (6 bases). Trimming cost V 6 bases and J 6 bases, with 12 bases left between them. CDR3 length: 13 residues.

At least ten counts were recorded for this clonotype. V usage is TRBV5-6 and J usage is TRBJ2-3, with D uncertain. The CDR3 spans 14 residues. Trimming took off 1 base at V and 6 bases at J, with 12 bases between the two ends. Germline V gives CDR1 SGHDT, CDR2 YYEEEE. CDR3 region: CASSLSKAWDTQYF. The CDR3 nucleotides are TGTGCCAGCAGCTTGAGTAAGGCCTGGGATACGCAGTATTTT.

This clonotype was detected ten times or more. The rearrangement uses TRBV6-5 and TRBJ1-1; possibly TRBD1 for D (5 bases). V shed 4 bases and J shed 6 bases, with 9 bases lying between them. Germline V gene data show CDR1 as MNHEY and CDR2 as SVGAGI. The CDR3 runs 12 residues. The CDR3 reads CASSLLGAEAFF. CDR3 nucleotide sequence: TGTGCCAGCAGTTTACTGGGGGCTGAAGCTTTCTTT.

This clonotype was seen at least ten times. The chain employs TRBV20-1 and TRBJ1-1; TRBD1 matches at 7 bases. Unmatched junction bases numbered 12, after V lost 1 base and J lost 1 base. Per germline, CDR1 DFQATT and CDR2 SNEGSKA (reference sequence). CDR3 length: 17 amino acids. The CDR3 spells CSARGFIRGSSNTEAFF. In DNA, the CDR3 is TGCAGTGCTAGAGGTTTTATCAGGGGGAGTTCGAACACTGAAGCTTTCTTT.

This rearrangement joins TRBV20-1 to TRBJ2-1; D ambiguous. Germline V lookup: CDR1 DFQATT, CDR2 SNEGSKA (reference sequence). The CDR3 totals 13 residues. The ends were cut back, 6 bases at V and 6 bases at J, with 15 bases in the middle. The CDR3 region has the DNA TGCAGTGCCCCCGGGCCCAGCCCCAATGAGCAGTTCTTC. Protein: CSAPGPSPNEQFF.

The J gene is TRBJ2-5, the V gene TRBV14; D remains ambiguous. Germline CDR1 is SGHDN and CDR2 is FVKESK. This CDR3 is 12 amino acids long. The V and J ends lost 4 bases and 13 bases respectively, with 16 bases between them. CDR3 region: CASSRGPGRRYF. DNA for the CDR3: TGTGCCAGCAGCCGTGGCCCCGGCCGACGGTACTTC.

This clonotype has a handful of counts. The rearrangement joins TRBV29-1 to TRBJ2-7; 7 positions match TRBD2. The CDR3 is 13 residues long. With V trimmed by 5 bases and J by 3 bases, 7 bases remained unmatched. In germline, CDR1 is SQVTM, CDR2 ANQGSEA. The CDR3 nucleotides are TGCAGCGTTTTGAGCGGGAAGAGCTACGAGCAGTACTTC. Its translation is CSVLSGKSYEQYF.

The V gene is TRBV24-1, the J gene TRBJ2-1; 7 bases match TRBD2. Trimming took 1 base from V and 3 from J; bases not matched to a gene: 2. The CDR3 length is 15 residues. Germline CDR1 and CDR2: KGHDR and SFDVKD. CDR3 DNA: TGTGCCACCAGTGATTTCCCTAGCGGCTACAATGAGCAGTTCTTC. Translating it yields CATSDFPSGYNEQFF.

This clonotype has at least ten counts. J is TRBJ2-5 and V is TRBV12-3 or TRBV12-4; D remains unclear. CDR3 length equals 16 residues. The germline V and J ends were trimmed by 3 bases and 0 bases, with 14 bases remaining between them. The CDR3 coding sequence is TGTGCCAGCAGTTTTTCGGGTACTCCCTACCAAGAGACCCAGTACTTC. It translates to CASSFSGTPYQETQYF.